This TCR beta chain was sequenced for a study of T-cell reconstitution after alpha-beta-depleted transplantation in children listed by TCRdb under 2016. Regarding the research as a whole: Using TCR repertoire profiling, the study followed T-cell immune reconstitution in a quantitative way in children after TCRalphabeta/CD19-depleted allogeneic hematopoietic cell transplantation.

The study at large found these results: Apparently early alphabetaT-cell count recovery about two months after transplant reportedly relied on only several hundred rapidly expanded clones derived from non-depleted graft cells. In some patients, the high TCRbeta diversity seen at day 60 was put down to recipient T cells and intrathymic progenitors that had survived conditioning. Over the following months the frequencies of hyperexpanded clones went down, and after one year T-cell counts and TCRbeta diversity were mostly credited to newly produced T cells.

Remarks on this clonotype: Its antigen specificity is not known. There are no base qualities to consult, and no much larger clone falls within one base.

The sample's treatment or condition label, in plain terms: allogeneic hematopoietic cell transplantation with graft depleted of TCRalphabeta T cells and CD19 B cells. The transplant recipients were children given TCRalphabeta/CD19-depleted allogeneic hematopoietic cell grafts. Libraries were built with PCR. Sequencing relied on an Illumina HiSeq 2500. TCR library preparation used molecular barcoding, with unique molecular identifiers applied to normalize quantification of the TCRbeta repertoire. TCRdb reprocessing: public reads trimmed at Q25 with fastp, clones called with MiXCR, in-frame beta chains kept. Every entry covers one CDR3 protein and lists the most common genes and DNA from its rows. The sample table shows fewer than 550,000 distinct CDR3 sequences, and about an eighth are seen once. Around 15% of the sample is in the top ten clones. The CDR3 sequence holds 13 residues, the cysteine and phenylalanine included. The DNA shown is the 39-base CDR3, in frame from base 1. The V and J ends are trimmed by 10 bases and 0 bases, leaving 10 bases between them. Looking up the germline V gene yields CDR1 MDHEN and CDR2 SYDVKM.

The TCR sequence derives from a female patient aged 2-9 years who had a stem cell transplant for aplastic anemia, so the T cells may come from the graft donor. Sample: PBMCs, mostly from graft donor cells, taken 180 days after TCRalphabeta/CD19-depleted stem cell transplant. Rearrangement joined TRBV28 to TRBJ2-1, with a tentative D gene TRBD2 over 5 matching bases. The CDR3 here reads CATGWSSYNEQFF. The DNA sequence is TGTGCCACGGGGTGGAGCTCCTACAATGAGCAGTTCTTC.